This T cell receptor beta chain was sequenced in a study of cytomegalovirus exposure and HLA in healthy donors. Whole-study context: The same platform used for the 666 first-cohort repertoires was also used for the 100 to 150 validation repertoires, as a later analysis reported.

Study observations and caveats: The listing of roughly 160 TCR beta chains classed them as cytomegalovirus-associated. Diagnosis of cytomegalovirus status made by the classifier reportedly showed high specificity and sensitivity.

This clone was picked up one time. Antigen specificity is unknown. Repertoires were generated with immunoSEQ multiplex PCR, while TCRdb's copy carries only in-frame clones and drops some. The sample includes a few hundred thousand clones, roughly 87% seen only once; the top ten take around 11%. V was trimmed by 2 bases and J by 5 bases, leaving 12 bases between them. The germline CDR1 and CDR2 sequences are SGHRS and YFSETQ. CDR3 length equals 14 residues. Material: PBMCs. The TCR was taken from a man younger than 35 in good health and CMV-seropositive. The chain combines TRBV5-1 with TRBJ2-3; perhaps TRBD2 as D (5 bases). As DNA, the CDR3 is TGCGCCAGCAGCTTCGGCCCCCGGGGAGATACGCAGTATTTT. Amino acid sequence: CASSFGPRGDTQYF.